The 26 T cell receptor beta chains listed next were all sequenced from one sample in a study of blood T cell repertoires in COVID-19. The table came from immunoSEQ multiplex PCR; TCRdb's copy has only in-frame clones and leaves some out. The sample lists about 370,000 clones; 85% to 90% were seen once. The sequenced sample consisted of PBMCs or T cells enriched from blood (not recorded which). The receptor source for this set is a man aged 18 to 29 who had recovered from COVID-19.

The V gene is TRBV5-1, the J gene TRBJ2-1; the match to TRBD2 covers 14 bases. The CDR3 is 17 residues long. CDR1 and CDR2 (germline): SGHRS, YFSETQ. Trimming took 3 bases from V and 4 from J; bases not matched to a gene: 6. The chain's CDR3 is CASSSGTSGSFYNEQFF. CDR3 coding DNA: TGCGCCAGCAGCTCCGGGACTAGCGGGAGTTTTTACAATGAGCAGTTCTTC.

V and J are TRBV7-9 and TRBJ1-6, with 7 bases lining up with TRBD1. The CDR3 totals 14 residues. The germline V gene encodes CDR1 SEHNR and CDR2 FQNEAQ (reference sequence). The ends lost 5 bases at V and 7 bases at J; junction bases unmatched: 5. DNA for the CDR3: TGTGCCAGCAGCCAGGGACAGATAAATTCACCCCTCCACTTT. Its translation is CASSQGQINSPLHF.

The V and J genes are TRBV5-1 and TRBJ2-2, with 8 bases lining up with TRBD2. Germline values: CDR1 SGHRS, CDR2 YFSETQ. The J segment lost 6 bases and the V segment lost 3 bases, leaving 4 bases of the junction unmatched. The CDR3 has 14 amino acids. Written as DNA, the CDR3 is TGCGCCAGCAGCTCCGGCGGGGGGTCCGGGGAGCTGTTTTTT. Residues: CASSSGGGSGELFF.

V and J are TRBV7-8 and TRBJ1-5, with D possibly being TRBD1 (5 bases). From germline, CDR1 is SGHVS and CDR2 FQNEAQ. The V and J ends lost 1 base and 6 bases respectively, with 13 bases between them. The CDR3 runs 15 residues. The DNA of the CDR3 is TGTGCCAGCAGCTTAGGGGTCGGGGGGACTCAGCCCCAGCATTTT. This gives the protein CASSLGVGGTQPQHF.

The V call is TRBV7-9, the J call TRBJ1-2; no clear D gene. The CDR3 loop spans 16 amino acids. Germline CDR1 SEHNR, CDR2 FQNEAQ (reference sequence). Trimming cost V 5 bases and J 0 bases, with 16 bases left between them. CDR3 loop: CASSPSGGSANYGYTF. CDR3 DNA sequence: TGTGCCAGCAGCCCCAGTGGCGGGAGTGCTAACTATGGCTACACCTTC.

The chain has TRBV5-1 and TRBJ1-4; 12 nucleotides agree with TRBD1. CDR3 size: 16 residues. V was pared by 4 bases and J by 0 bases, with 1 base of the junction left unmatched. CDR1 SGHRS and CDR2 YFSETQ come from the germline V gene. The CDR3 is CASSGTGGPTNEKLFF. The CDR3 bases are TGCGCCAGCAGCGGGACAGGGGGCCCAACTAATGAAAAACTGTTTTTT.

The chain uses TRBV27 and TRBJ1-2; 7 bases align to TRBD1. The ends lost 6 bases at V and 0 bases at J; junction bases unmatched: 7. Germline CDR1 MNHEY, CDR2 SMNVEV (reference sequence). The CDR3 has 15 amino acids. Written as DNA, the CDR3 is TGTGCCAGCAGGTCGACAGGGAGAGCTAACTATGGCTACACCTTC. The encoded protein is CASRSTGRANYGYTF.

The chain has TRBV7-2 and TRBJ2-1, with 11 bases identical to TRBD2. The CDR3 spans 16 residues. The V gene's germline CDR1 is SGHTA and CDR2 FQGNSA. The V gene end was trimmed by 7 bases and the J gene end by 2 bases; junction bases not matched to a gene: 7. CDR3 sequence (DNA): TGTGCCAGCACCTCATTAGCGGGAGGGGCCTACAATGAGCAGTTCTTC. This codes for CASTSLAGGAYNEQFF.

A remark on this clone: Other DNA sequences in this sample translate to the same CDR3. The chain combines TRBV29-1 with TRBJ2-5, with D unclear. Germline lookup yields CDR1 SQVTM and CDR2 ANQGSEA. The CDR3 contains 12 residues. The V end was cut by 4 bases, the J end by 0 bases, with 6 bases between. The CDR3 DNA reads TGCAGCGTTGGGCAAGACCAAGAGACCCAGTACTTC. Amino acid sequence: CSVGQDQETQYF.

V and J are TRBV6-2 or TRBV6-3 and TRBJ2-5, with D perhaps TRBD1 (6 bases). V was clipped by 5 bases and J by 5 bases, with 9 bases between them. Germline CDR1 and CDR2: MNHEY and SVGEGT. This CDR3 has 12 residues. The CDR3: CASSTGSETQYF. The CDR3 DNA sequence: TGTGCCAGCAGTACAGGGTCGGAGACCCAGTACTTC.

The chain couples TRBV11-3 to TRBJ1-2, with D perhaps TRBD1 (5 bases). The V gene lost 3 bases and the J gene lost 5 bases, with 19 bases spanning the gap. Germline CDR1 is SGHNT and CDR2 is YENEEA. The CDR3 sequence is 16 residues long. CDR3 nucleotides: TGTGCCAGCAGCTTTCTTTCCCGCGGCAGGGAATATGGCTACACCTTC. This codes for CASSFLSRGREYGYTF.

The DNA of the CDR3 is TGTGCCAGCTCACCAGGGGACTCCGGCACAGATACGCAGTATTTT. Translated, it gives CASSPGDSGTDTQYF. The chain links TRBV18 to TRBJ2-3; D may be TRBD2 (6 bases). CDR1 KGHSH and CDR2 LQKENI come from the germline V gene. The CDR3 totals 15 residues. V lost 2 bases and J lost 1, with 10 bases in between. The variable domain in full, completed from reference TRBV18 and TRBJ2-3, reads NAGVMQNPRHLVRRRGQEARLRCSPMKGHSHVYWYRQLPEEGLKFMVYLQKENIIDESGMPKERFSAEFPKEGPSILRIQQVVRGDSAAYFCASSPGDSGTDTQYFGPGTRLTVL.

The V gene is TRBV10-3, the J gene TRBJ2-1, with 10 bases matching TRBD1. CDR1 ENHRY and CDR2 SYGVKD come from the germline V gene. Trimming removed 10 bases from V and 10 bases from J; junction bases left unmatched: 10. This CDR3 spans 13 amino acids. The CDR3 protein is CATSGTGAGEQFF. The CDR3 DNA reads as TGTGCCACTTCCGGGACAGGGGCCGGCGAGCAGTTCTTC.

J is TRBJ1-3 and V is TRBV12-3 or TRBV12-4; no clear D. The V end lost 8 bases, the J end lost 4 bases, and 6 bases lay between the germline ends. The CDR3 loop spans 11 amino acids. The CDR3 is CASSKGNTIYF. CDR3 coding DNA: TGTGCCAGCTCTAAGGGAAACACCATATATTTT.

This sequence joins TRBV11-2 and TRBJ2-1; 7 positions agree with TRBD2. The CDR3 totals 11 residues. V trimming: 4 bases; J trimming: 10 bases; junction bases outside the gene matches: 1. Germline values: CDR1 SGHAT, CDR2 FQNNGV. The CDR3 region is CASSWTREQFF. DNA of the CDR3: TGTGCCAGCAGCTGGACTAGGGAGCAGTTCTTC.

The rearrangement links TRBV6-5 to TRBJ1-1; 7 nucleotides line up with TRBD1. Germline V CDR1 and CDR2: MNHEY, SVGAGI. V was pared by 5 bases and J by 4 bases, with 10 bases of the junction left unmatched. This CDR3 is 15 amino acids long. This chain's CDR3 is CASSRQGTGVTEAFF. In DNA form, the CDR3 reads TGTGCCAGCAGTCGACAGGGCACGGGGGTCACTGAAGCTTTCTTT.

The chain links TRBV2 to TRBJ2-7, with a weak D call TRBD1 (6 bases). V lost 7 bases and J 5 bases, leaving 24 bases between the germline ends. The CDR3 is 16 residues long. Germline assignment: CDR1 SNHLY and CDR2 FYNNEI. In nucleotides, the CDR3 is TGTGCCAGCATCTCGACCCCAGCTACAGGGTTTCACGAGCAGTACTTC. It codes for CASISTPATGFHEQYF.

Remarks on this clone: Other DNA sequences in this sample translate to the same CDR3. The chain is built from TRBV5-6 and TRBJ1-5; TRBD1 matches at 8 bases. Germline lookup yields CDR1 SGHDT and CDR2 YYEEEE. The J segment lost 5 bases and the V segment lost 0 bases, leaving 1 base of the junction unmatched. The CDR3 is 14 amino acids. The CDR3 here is CASSLGQGYQPQHF. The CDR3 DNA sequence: TGTGCCAGCAGCTTGGGACAGGGGTATCAGCCCCAGCATTTT.

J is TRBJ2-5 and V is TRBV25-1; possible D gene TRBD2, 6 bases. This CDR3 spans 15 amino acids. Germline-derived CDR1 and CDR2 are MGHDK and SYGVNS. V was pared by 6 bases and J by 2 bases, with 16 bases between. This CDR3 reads CASSQDSAGQETQYF. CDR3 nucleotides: TGTGCCAGCAGCCAAGACTCGGCGGGGCAAGAGACCCAGTACTTC.

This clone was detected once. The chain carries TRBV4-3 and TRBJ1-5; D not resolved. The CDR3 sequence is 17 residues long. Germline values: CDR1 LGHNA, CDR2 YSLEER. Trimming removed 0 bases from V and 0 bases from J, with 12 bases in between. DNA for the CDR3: TGCGCCAGCAGCCAAGAACGTCGGGGAAATAGCAATCAGCCCCAGCATTTT. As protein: CASSQERRGNSNQPQHF.

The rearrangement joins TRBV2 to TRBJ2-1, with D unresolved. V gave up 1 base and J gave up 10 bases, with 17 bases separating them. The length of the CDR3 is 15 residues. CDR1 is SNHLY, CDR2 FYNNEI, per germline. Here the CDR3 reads CASSEGRSAHGEQFF. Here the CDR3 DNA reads TGTGCCAGCAGTGAAGGTCGCTCTGCCCACGGGGAGCAGTTCTTC.

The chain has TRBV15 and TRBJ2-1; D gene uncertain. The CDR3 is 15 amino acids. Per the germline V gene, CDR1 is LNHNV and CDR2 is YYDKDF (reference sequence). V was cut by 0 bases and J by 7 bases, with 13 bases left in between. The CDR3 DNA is TGTGCCACCAGCAGAGATCGGGTACATGCGAATGAGCAGTTCTTC. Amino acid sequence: CATSRDRVHANEQFF.

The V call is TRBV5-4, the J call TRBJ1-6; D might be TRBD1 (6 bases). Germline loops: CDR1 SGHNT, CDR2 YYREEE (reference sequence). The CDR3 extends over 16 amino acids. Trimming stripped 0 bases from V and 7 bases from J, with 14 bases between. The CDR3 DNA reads TGTGCCAGCAGCTTGGAGGTTTCAGGGGTGAATTCACCCCTCCACTTT. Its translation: CASSLEVSGVNSPLHF.

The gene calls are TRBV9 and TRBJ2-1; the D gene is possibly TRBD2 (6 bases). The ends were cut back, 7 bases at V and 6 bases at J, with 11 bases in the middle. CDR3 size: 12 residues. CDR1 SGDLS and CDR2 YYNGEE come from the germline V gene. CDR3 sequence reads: CASLTGGNEQFF. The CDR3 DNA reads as TGTGCCAGCCTAACCGGGGGCAATGAGCAGTTCTTC.

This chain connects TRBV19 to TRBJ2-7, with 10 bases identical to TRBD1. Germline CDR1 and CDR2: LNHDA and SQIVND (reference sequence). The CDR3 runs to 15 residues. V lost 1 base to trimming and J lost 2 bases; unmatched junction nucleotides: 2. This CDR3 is CASSIVGQGAYEQYF. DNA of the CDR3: TGTGCCAGTAGTATAGTAGGACAGGGGGCCTACGAGCAGTACTTC.

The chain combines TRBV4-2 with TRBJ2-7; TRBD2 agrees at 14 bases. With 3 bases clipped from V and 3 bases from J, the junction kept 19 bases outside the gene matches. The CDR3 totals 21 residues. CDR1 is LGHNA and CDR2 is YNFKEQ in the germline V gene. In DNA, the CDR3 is TGTGCCAGCAGCCACCTAACCCGACTAGCGGGAGGGCAAAGGGTCGACTACGAGCAGTACTTC. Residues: CASSHLTRLAGGQRVDYEQYF.